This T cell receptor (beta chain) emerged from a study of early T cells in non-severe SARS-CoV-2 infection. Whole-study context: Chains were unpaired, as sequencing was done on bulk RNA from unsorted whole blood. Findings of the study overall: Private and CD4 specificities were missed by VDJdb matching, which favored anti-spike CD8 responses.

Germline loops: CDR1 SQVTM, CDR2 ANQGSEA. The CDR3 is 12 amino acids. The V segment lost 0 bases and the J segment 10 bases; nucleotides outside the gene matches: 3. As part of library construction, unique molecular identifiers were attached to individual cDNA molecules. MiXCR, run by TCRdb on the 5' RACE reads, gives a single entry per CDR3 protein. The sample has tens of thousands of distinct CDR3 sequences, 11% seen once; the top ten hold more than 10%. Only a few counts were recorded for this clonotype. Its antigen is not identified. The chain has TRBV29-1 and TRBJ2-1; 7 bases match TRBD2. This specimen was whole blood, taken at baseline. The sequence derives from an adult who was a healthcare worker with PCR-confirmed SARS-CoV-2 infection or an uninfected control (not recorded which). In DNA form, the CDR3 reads TGCAGCGTTGAAGATGGGGGAGGGGAGCAGTTCTTC. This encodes CSVEDGGGEQFF.